The rows below give T cell receptor beta chains drawn from one sample of a study of cytomegalovirus exposure and HLA in healthy donors. Produced via immunoSEQ multiplex PCR; TCRdb's table is partial and in-frame only. The sample carries under 110,000 clones, around 75% recorded once. Sequenced: PBMCs. All receptors come from a man in his forties in good health and CMV-seronegative. CDR3s include the opening cysteine and the closing phenylalanine or tryptophan. D genes are given only for firm matches. Expanded clones get a size class; other rows say once, few or many, or leave the size out.

CDR3	DNA	D	J	size	V	length
CASSKTGLAYNEQFF	TGTGCCAGCAGCAAGACAGGGTTAGCCTACAATGAGCAGTTCTTC	TRBD1	TRBJ2-1	-	TRBV9	15
CASSLSGDDGYTF	TGCGCCAGCAGCTTATCAGGGGATGATGGCTACACCTTC	-	TRBJ1-2	-	TRBV5-1	13
CASSVSGGAAETQYF	TGTGCCAGCAGCGTATCCGGGGGGGCCGCAGAGACCCAGTACTTC	TRBD2	TRBJ2-5	-	TRBV9	15
CASSQDPQGGTEAFF	TGCGCCAGCAGCCAAGATCCCCAGGGGGGCACTGAAGCTTTCTTT	TRBD1	TRBJ1-1	-	TRBV4-1	15
CASSLGQGSTDTQYF	TGTGCCAGCAGCTTAGGACAGGGTTCCACAGATACGCAGTATTTT	TRBD1	TRBJ2-3	-	TRBV11-2	15
CASSPTGISSSYEQYF	TGTGCCAGCAGTCCAACAGGGATCTCTAGCTCCTACGAGCAGTACTTC	-	TRBJ2-7	-	TRBV6-6	16
CASTSQGQGANVLTF	TGTGCCAGCACCTCACAGGGTCAAGGGGCCAACGTCCTGACTTTC	-	TRBJ2-6	-	TRBV2	15
CASSGSVGGAVSEKLFF	TGCGCCAGCAGCGGCAGCGTAGGGGGCGCGGTATCTGAAAAACTGTTTTTT	TRBD1	TRBJ1-4	-	TRBV5-1	17
CASSEGTPVAEAFF	TGTGCCAGCAGCGAGGGGACACCCGTCGCTGAAGCTTTCTTT	-	TRBJ1-1	-	TRBV13	14
CASSLGGATGANVLTF	TGTGCCAGCAGCCTCGGGGGGGCTACTGGGGCCAACGTCCTGACTTTC	TRBD2	TRBJ2-6	few	TRBV11-2	16
CASSPEHTGSGNTIYF	TGTGCCAGCTCACCGGAACACACGGGCTCTGGAAACACCATATATTTT	-	TRBJ1-3	few	TRBV18	16
CATSRGGAGIYEQYF	TGTGCCACCAGCAGAGGGGGCGCGGGAATCTACGAGCAGTACTTC	-	TRBJ2-7	-	TRBV15	15
CASSPLAGRTGELFF	TGTGCCAGCAGCCCACTAGCGGGGAGAACCGGGGAGCTGTTTTTT	TRBD2	TRBJ2-2	once	TRBV7-6	15
CASSRDSQNSPLHF	TGTGCCAGCAGCCGGGACAGCCAAAATTCACCCCTCCACTTT	TRBD1	TRBJ1-6	-	TRBV7-2	14
CASKSYSNQPQHF	TGTGCCAGCAAGAGTTATAGCAATCAGCCCCAGCATTTT	-	TRBJ1-5	once	TRBV6-6	13
CASNGGAVVEQYF	TGTGCCAGCAACGGGGGGGCGGTAGTCGAGCAGTACTTC	TRBD2	TRBJ2-7	-	TRBV2	13
CSVIATGANVLTF	TGCAGCGTTATCGCTACTGGGGCCAACGTCCTGACTTTC	-	TRBJ2-6	-	TRBV29-1	13
CASSVGTGAGDTEAFF	TGTGCCAGCAGCGTCGGGACAGGGGCCGGGGACACTGAAGCTTTCTTT	TRBD1	TRBJ1-1	once	TRBV9	16
CAVGGNSYNSPLHF	TGTGCCGTGGGCGGGAACTCCTATAATTCACCCCTCCACTTT	-	TRBJ1-6	few	TRBV19	14
CASSLGTGTGKYF	TGTGCCAGCAGCTTAGGGACCGGGACAGGAAAATACTTC	TRBD1	TRBJ2-7	once	TRBV7-9	13
CASSIGQYNTGELFF	TGTGCCAGTAGTATAGGACAGTACAACACCGGGGAGCTGTTTTTT	-	TRBJ2-2	-	TRBV19	15
CASSLAPGIDNSPLHF	TGTGCCAGCAGCTTAGCGCCAGGAATAGATAATTCACCCCTCCACTTT	-	TRBJ1-6	-	TRBV7-6	16
CASSQTTIDTEAFF	TGCGCCAGCAGCCAAACGACAATTGACACTGAAGCTTTCTTT	-	TRBJ1-1	few	TRBV4-1	14
CASSLEARVNEQFF	TGTGCCAGCAGCTTAGAGGCCAGGGTCAATGAGCAGTTCTTC	-	TRBJ2-1	-	TRBV7-6	14
CASSLTGVRRYNEQFF	TGTGCCAGCAGCTTAACGGGGGTCCGCCGCTACAATGAGCAGTTCTTC	-	TRBJ2-1	-	TRBV11-2	16
CASSERGTEAFF	TGTGCCAGCAGTGAAAGGGGGACTGAAGCTTTCTTT	-	TRBJ1-1	-	TRBV2	12
CASSLGTGSYNEQFF	TGTGCCAGCTCCCTCGGGACAGGCTCCTACAATGAGCAGTTCTTC	TRBD1	TRBJ2-1	-	TRBV18	15
CASSRTASSTNEKLFF	TGTGCCAGCAGTAGGACAGCTAGTTCAACTAATGAAAAACTGTTTTTT	-	TRBJ1-4	-	TRBV6-6	16
CASSKGQILAKNIQYF	TGTGCCAGCAGCAAGGGACAGATACTAGCCAAAAACATTCAGTACTTC	TRBD1	TRBJ2-4	-	TRBV5-8	16
CASSSIGLSSYNEQFF	TGTGCCAGCAGCTCGATTGGGCTTAGCTCCTACAATGAGCAGTTCTTC	-	TRBJ2-1	-	TRBV5-6	16
CSSRGEQGKRRNTIYF	TGTTCCAGCAGGGGCGAACAGGGAAAACGTCGAAACACCATATATTTT	-	TRBJ1-3	-	TRBV7-9	16
CASSLGSGVGGYTF	TGCGCCAGCAGCTTGGGTTCGGGAGTGGGTGGCTACACCTTC	-	TRBJ1-2	-	TRBV5-1	14
CASSEARRGYGYTF	TGTGCCAGCAGTGAAGCGCGACGGGGTTATGGCTACACCTTC	-	TRBJ1-2	once	TRBV6-1	14
CASSAGTGDFQETQYF	TGTGCCAGCAGCGCGGGGACAGGGGATTTTCAAGAGACCCAGTACTTC	TRBD1	TRBJ2-5	-	TRBV2	16
CASVRQGSNNEQFF	TGTGCCAGCGTAAGACAGGGGTCAAACAATGAGCAGTTCTTC	TRBD1	TRBJ2-1	-	TRBV28	14
CASSLGRGENEKLFF	TGCGCCAGCAGCTTGGGGCGGGGCGAGAATGAAAAACTGTTTTTT	-	TRBJ1-4	-	TRBV5-1	15
CASSRRYEQYF	TGTGCCAGCAGCCGGAGGTACGAGCAGTACTTC	-	TRBJ2-7	-	TRBV28	11
CASSLEVREKLFF	TGCGCCAGCAGCTTGGAAGTGAGGGAAAAACTGTTTTTT	-	TRBJ1-4	-	TRBV5-1	13
CASSLVGGPYNEQFF	TGTGCCAGCAGCTTAGTGGGGGGGCCGTACAATGAGCAGTTCTTC	-	TRBJ2-1	-	TRBV7-8	15
CASSFSGDTQYF	TGTGCCAGCAGTTTCTCCGGAGATACGCAGTATTTT	-	TRBJ2-3	-	TRBV28	12
CASSIERDRAPGYTF	TGTGCCAGTAGTATAGAGAGGGACAGGGCTCCTGGCTACACCTTC	TRBD1	TRBJ1-2	-	TRBV19	15
CASSIGTLAYEQYF	TGTGCCAGTAGTATCGGGACTCTGGCCTACGAGCAGTACTTC	-	TRBJ2-7	few	TRBV19	14
CASRLGRRFNYGYTF	TGTGCAAGTCGCTTAGGACGGAGATTTAACTATGGCTACACCTTC	-	TRBJ1-2	-	TRBV12-2	15
CASRAWGQGYYGYTF	TGTGCCAGCAGGGCTTGGGGACAGGGCTACTATGGCTACACCTTC	TRBD1	TRBJ1-2	-	TRBV5-4	15
CASSWDREQPQHF	TGTGCCAGCAGCTGGGACAGGGAACAGCCCCAGCATTTT	TRBD1	TRBJ1-5	-	TRBV7-8	13
CASSAPGTGGTYTF	TGTGCCAGCAGTGCTCCCGGGACAGGGGGAACGTACACCTTC	TRBD1	TRBJ1-2	-	TRBV6-5	14
CASSFLNRGSEAFF	TGTGCCAGCAGCTTTCTCAACCGGGGGAGTGAAGCTTTCTTT	-	TRBJ1-1	-	TRBV5-6	14
CASSLEGDRSYGYTF	TGTGCCAGCAGCTTAGAGGGGGACAGGAGCTATGGCTACACCTTC	TRBD1	TRBJ1-2	-	TRBV2	15
CASRRLAGLSTDTQYF	TGTGCCAGCCGGAGACTAGCGGGGCTTAGCACAGATACGCAGTATTTT	TRBD2	TRBJ2-3	-	TRBV2	16
CASSGSTGGFTKLFF	TGTGCCAGCAGTGGGTCGACAGGGGGTTTTACAAAACTGTTTTTT	TRBD1	TRBJ1-4	-	TRBV6-1	15
CSVGDTGAGTGELFF	TGCAGCGTTGGAGATACAGGGGCAGGAACCGGGGAGCTGTTTTTT	TRBD1	TRBJ2-2	-	TRBV29-1	15
CASRPGANYGYTF	TGTGCCAGTAGGCCGGGAGCTAACTATGGCTACACCTTC	-	TRBJ1-2	-	TRBV7-9	13
CAIHRKGPGDYGYTF	TGTGCCATCCATCGAAAGGGCCCGGGGGACTATGGCTACACCTTC	-	TRBJ1-2	-	TRBV21-1	15
CASSEQEGSYEQYF	TGTGCCAGCAGTGAACAGGAGGGATCCTACGAGCAGTACTTC	-	TRBJ2-7	-	TRBV6-1	14
CASSVPGQVSYEQYF	TGTGCCAGCAGCGTTCCGGGACAGGTCTCCTACGAGCAGTACTTC	TRBD1	TRBJ2-7	once	TRBV5-5	15
CASSRGTVFNSPLHF	TGCGCCAGCAGCCGCGGGACAGTATTTAATTCACCCCTCCACTTT	TRBD1	TRBJ1-6	once	TRBV5-1	15
CASSLDHRGPNGNTIYF	TGTGCCAGCAGCTTAGATCACAGGGGGCCAAATGGAAACACCATATATTTT	TRBD1	TRBJ1-3	-	TRBV7-6	17
CASSTGLAGTSTDTQYF	TGTGCCAGCAGCACCGGACTAGCGGGGACTAGCACAGATACGCAGTATTTT	TRBD2	TRBJ2-3	-	TRBV5-4	17
CSVGDGGSFNEQFF	TGCAGCGTTGGGGACGGAGGGAGTTTCAATGAGCAGTTCTTC	-	TRBJ2-1	-	TRBV29-1	14